A selection of T cell receptor beta chains follows, all from one sample in a study of blood T cell repertoires in COVID-19. Assay used: immunoSEQ multiplex PCR; TCRdb lists only in-frame clones, some missing. In the table there are approximately 210,000 clones, 85% to 90% of which are singletons. The sample taken for sequencing was peripheral blood. The receptors here all came from a woman in her 70s with acute or convalescent COVID-19. Both conserved end residues are part of each CDR3.

CASSPPSGTSGGAHYNEQFF | TRBJ2-1 | TRBV18
CASRVLDEKLFF | TRBJ1-4 | TRBV2
CATSRDKGAAASGYTF | TRBJ1-2 | TRBV15
CASSEAGGLPLGEQYF | TRBJ2-7 | TRBV10-1
CASSPPGASRYPDTQYF | TRBJ2-3 | TRBV9
CASSGAKTGELFF | TRBJ2-2 | TRBV5-4
CASSVGQGGGYTF | TRBJ1-2 | TRBV9
CASRRTSLNTGELFF | TRBJ2-2 | TRBV6-6
CASTFASGQGETQYF | TRBJ2-5 | TRBV18
CASSFGTFGPYEQYF | TRBJ2-7 | TRBV5-1
CSVAGSGNTIYF | TRBJ1-3 | TRBV29-1
CASSLDRLAAYEQYF | TRBJ2-7 | TRBV11-3
CASKSSGRSTGELFF | TRBJ2-2 | TRBV19
CSGREGRVSNEQFF | TRBJ2-1 | TRBV29-1
CASSPTGTGGAGEKLFF | TRBJ1-4 | TRBV18
CASSDSGGSTEAFF | TRBJ1-1 | TRBV2
CATSDRLAGDSDTQYF | TRBJ2-3 | TRBV24-1
CASTRIGRGANTGELFF | TRBJ2-2 | TRBV2
CASSVDPSQNYGYTF | TRBJ1-2 | TRBV9
CASTIGRIGRPTNEKLFF | TRBJ1-4 | TRBV7-8
CASSQGGGLAVQETQYF | TRBJ2-5 | TRBV4-1
CASSQNRQVKEAFF | TRBJ1-1 | TRBV3-1/TRBV3-2
CASSFEDRVASPLHF | TRBJ1-6 | TRBV11-1
CASSLEQGTYEQYF | TRBJ2-7 | TRBV5-1
CASSLTVSYNSPLHF | TRBJ1-6 | TRBV7-3
CASSQAASGNTIYF | TRBJ1-3 | TRBV6-6
CASSSNDRGQYEQYF | TRBJ2-7 | TRBV5-1
CASSSRGPILNTEAFF | TRBJ1-1 | TRBV5-1
CASSYSGGATDTQYF | TRBJ2-3 | TRBV6-4
CASSPGLAGVREQFF | TRBJ2-1 | TRBV14
CASSPLLGTGENTEAFF | TRBJ1-1 | TRBV18
CATSLTGLRNTEAFF | TRBJ1-1 | TRBV7-8
CASSGDRDGNYGYTF | TRBJ1-2 | TRBV19
CASSLGLASHTDTQYF | TRBJ2-3 | TRBV14
CASSRSQGDKNIQYF | TRBJ2-4 | TRBV5-6
CASSTTDISYEQYF | TRBJ2-7 | TRBV19
CASSIPIAGTRDQETQYF | TRBJ2-5 | TRBV19
CASSISGEKLFF | TRBJ1-4 | TRBV19
CASSSRTSGGAEDTQYF | TRBJ2-3 | TRBV7-9
CASSMSGPGAEQYF | TRBJ2-7 | TRBV19
CASSLGQTVNTEAFF | TRBJ1-1 | TRBV18
CASSFDRETNTIYF | TRBJ1-3 | TRBV28
CASSRDRDYEQYF | TRBJ2-7 | TRBV19
CASSPLTQGFHSGYTF | TRBJ1-2 | TRBV7-8
CASSSGQGRNEQFF | TRBJ2-1 | TRBV5-6
CSVTSQRGTDTQYF | TRBJ2-3 | TRBV29-1
CASSYSMGGVEAFF | TRBJ1-1 | TRBV6-5
CAISSPTGLNEKLFF | TRBJ1-4 | TRBV10-3
CASSSDRGRTDTQYF | TRBJ2-3 | TRBV5-4
CASSLRGGYGYTF | TRBJ1-2 | TRBV7-2
CASSHDLLSGSYNSPLHF | TRBJ1-6 | TRBV28
CASSMGQGRGEKLFF | TRBJ1-4 | TRBV19
CASSTQLSDTEAFF | TRBJ1-1 | TRBV18
CASSPPGGILGNIQYF | TRBJ2-4 | TRBV18
CASSDTSGKGDTQYF | TRBJ2-3 | TRBV10-2